The next 10 T cell receptor beta chains were all read from a single sample in a study of identical twins. MiXCR was run by TCRdb on the 5' RACE reads, yielding one entry per CDR3 protein. The sample lists under 450,000 distinct CDR3 sequences; under 20% were seen once. The material sequenced was naive T cells sorted from blood. All receptors come from a man aged 45 to 65 in good health.

The CDR3 sequence: CASSVDREVVSRDEKLFF. The CDR3 bases are TGTGCCAGCAGTGTGGACAGGGAGGTGGTCTCTAGGGATGAAAAACTGTTTTTT. This chain uses TRBV2 with TRBJ1-4; TRBD1 agrees at 8 bases. Looked up from germline, CDR1 is SNHLY and CDR2 is FYNNEI. Germline trimming cut 4 bases from V and 6 bases from J; bases unmatched to any gene: 16. The CDR3 has 18 residues.

This chain joins TRBV10-3 and TRBJ2-3, with 7 bases lining up with TRBD2. CDR1 and CDR2 from the germline V gene are ENHRY and SYGVKD. With V trimmed by 0 bases and J by 5 bases, 5 bases remained unmatched. The CDR3 covers 15 residues. CDR3 protein: CAISESSGNGDTQYF. The CDR3 DNA is TGTGCCATCAGTGAGTCCAGCGGGAATGGAGATACGCAGTATTTT.

The CDR3 reads CAISELNQPQHF. The DNA of the CDR3 is TGTGCCATCAGTGAGTTGAATCAGCCCCAGCATTTT. The rearrangement links TRBV10-3 to TRBJ1-5; D gene ambiguous. This CDR3 spans 12 amino acids. CDR1 and CDR2 (germline): ENHRY, SYGVKD. The germline V and J ends were trimmed by 1 base and 4 bases, with 2 bases remaining between them.

The table lists this clonotype with many counts. The V and J genes are TRBV15 and TRBJ1-4, with D hard to call. The V gene's germline CDR1 is LNHNV and CDR2 YYDKDF (reference sequence). This CDR3 spans 16 amino acids. V was trimmed by 1 base and J by 6 bases, leaving 15 bases between them. The CDR3 loop is CATSRGSQSSYEKLFF. CDR3 in DNA: TGTGCCACCAGCAGAGGATCCCAGTCCTCTTATGAAAAACTGTTTTTT.

The rearrangement links TRBV10-3 to TRBJ1-1; unclear D gene. The germline V gene encodes CDR1 ENHRY and CDR2 SYGVKD. The ends were cut back, 4 bases at V and 5 bases at J, with 11 bases in the middle. The CDR3 runs 13 residues. CDR3 sequence (DNA): TGTGCCATCAGTGTTGGGCCGGGGACTGAAGCTTTCTTT. The encoded protein is CAISVGPGTEAFF.

In this sample, this clonotype turned up many times. The J gene is TRBJ2-2, the V gene TRBV11-3; D gene unclear. V dropped 1 base and J dropped 3 bases, with 6 bases sitting between them. CDR1 is SGHNT, CDR2 YENEEA, per germline. The CDR3 covers 14 residues. The DNA for the CDR3 is TGTGCCAGCAGCTTAGGGACGGACACCGGGGAGCTGTTTTTT. Its translation: CASSLGTDTGELFF. Supplemented by reference TRBV11-3 and TRBJ2-2, the full variable domain reads EAGVVQSPRYKIIEKKQPVAFWCNPISGHNTLYWYLQNLGQGPELLIRYENEEAVDDSQLPKDRFSAERLKGVDSTLKIQPAELGDSAVYLCASSLGTDTGELFFGEGSRLTVL.

The genes are TRBV12-3 or TRBV12-4 and TRBJ2-7, with 8 nucleotides matching TRBD2. The CDR3 is made up of 14 amino acids. V dropped 5 bases and J dropped 2; count of bases not matched to a gene: 5. As DNA, the CDR3 is TGTGCCAGCAGTATGACTAGCGCCGCCTACGAGCAGTACTTC. Residues: CASSMTSAAYEQYF.

Only a few counts were recorded for this clonotype. This chain uses TRBV4-2 with TRBJ2-1, with D perhaps given as TRBD1 or TRBD2 (6 bases each). The germline V and J ends were trimmed by 3 bases and 4 bases, with 16 bases remaining between them. Germline loops: CDR1 LGHNA, CDR2 YNFKEQ. The CDR3 consists of 16 residues. The CDR3 nucleotides are TGTGCCAGCAGCCAGGAAGACTGGGGGGCGTACAATGAGCAGTTCTTC. Translating gives CASSQEDWGAYNEQFF.

This clonotype was found a few times. J is TRBJ2-2 and V is TRBV9; D possibly uses TRBD1 or TRBD2 (5 bases each). The CDR3 consists of 15 residues. Germline V lookup: CDR1 SGDLS, CDR2 YYNGEE. Trimming shortened V by 2 bases and J by 5 bases, and 13 bases separated the two germline ends. CDR3 DNA: TGTGCCAGCAGCGTTGGGCCTGGGGGTACCGGGGAGCTGTTTTTT. It is translated as CASSVGPGGTGELFF.

V gene TRBV30 combines with J gene TRBJ2-3; D unresolved. The germline V and J ends were trimmed by 5 bases and 4 bases, with 10 bases remaining between them. This CDR3 has 12 amino acids. Germline V gives CDR1 GTSNPN, CDR2 SVGIG (reference sequence). CDR3 nucleotides: TGTGCCTGGGACGATGGTCCAGATACGCAGTATTTT. This encodes CAWDDGPDTQYF. The full variable domain, rest sourced from reference TRBV30 and TRBJ2-3, is SQTIHQWPATLVQPVGSPLSLECTVEGTSNPNLYWYRQAAGRGLQLLFYSVGIGQISSEVPQNLSASRPQDRQFILSSKKLLLSDSGFYLCAWDDGPDTQYFGPGTRLTVL.